A single TCR beta chain is shown here with its context. This sample was taken from a study of blood T cell repertoires in COVID-19. Using immunoSEQ multiplex PCR, the repertoire was profiled, and TCRdb retains in-frame clones only, with some absent. The sample shows 400,000 or so clones, around 87% of them seen only once. The V gene end was trimmed by 6 bases and the J gene end by 10 bases; junction bases not matched to a gene: 10. This CDR3 spans 14 amino acids. Per the germline V gene, CDR1 is SNHLY and CDR2 is FYNNEI. The rearrangement joins TRBV2 to TRBJ2-1; 9 bases match TRBD1. The origin of this receptor is a man aged 25 to 45 who had recovered from COVID-19. The sample consisted of PBMCs or T cells enriched from blood (not recorded which). The CDR3 here is CASREGQGFGEQFF. CDR3 bases: TGTGCCAGCAGGGAGGGACAGGGTTTCGGCGAGCAGTTCTTC.